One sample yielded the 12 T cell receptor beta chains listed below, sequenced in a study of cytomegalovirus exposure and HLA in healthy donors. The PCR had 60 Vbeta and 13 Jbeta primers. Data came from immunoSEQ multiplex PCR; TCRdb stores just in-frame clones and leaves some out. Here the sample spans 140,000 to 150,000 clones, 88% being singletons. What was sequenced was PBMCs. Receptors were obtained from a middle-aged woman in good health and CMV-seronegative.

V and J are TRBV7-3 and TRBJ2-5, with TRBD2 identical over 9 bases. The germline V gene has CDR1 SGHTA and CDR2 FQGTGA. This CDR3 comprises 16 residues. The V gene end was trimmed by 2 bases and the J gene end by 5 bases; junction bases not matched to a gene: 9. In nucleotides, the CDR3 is TGTGCCAGCAGCTTATATGCTAGCGGGACTGGTGAGACCCAGTACTTC. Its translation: CASSLYASGTGETQYF.

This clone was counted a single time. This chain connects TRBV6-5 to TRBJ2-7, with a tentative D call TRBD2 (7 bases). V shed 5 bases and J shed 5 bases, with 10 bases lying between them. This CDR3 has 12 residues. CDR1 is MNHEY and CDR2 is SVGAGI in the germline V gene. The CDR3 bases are TGTGCCAGCAGTAGGGGGGGCCACGAGCAGTACTTC. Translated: CASSRGGHEQYF.

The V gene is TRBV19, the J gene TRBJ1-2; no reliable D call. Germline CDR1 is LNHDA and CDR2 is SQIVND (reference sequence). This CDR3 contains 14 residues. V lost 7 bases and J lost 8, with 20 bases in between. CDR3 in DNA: TGTGCCAGTATCTCCGGGAAGAGCGATATGGGCTACACCTTC. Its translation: CASISGKSDMGYTF.

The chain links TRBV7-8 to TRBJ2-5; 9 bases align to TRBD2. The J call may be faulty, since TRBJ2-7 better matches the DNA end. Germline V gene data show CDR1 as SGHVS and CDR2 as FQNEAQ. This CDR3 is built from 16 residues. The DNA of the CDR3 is TGTGCCAGCAGCTTAGGGGTAGCGGGAGACGGTTCCGAGCAGTACTTC. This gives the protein CASSLGVAGDGSEQYF.

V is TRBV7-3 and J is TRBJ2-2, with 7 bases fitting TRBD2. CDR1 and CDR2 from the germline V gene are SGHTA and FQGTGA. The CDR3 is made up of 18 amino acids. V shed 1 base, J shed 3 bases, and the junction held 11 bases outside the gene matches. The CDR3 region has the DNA TGTGCCAGCAGCTTAAGATCTGCGGGAGATTTAGACACCGGGGAGCTGTTTTTT. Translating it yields CASSLRSAGDLDTGELFF.

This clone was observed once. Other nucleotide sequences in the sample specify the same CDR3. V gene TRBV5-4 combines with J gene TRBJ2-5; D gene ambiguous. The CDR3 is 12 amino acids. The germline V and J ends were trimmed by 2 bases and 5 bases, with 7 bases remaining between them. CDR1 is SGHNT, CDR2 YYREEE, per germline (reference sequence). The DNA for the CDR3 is TGTGCCAGCAGCTTACCCGAGGAGACCCAGTACTTC. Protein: CASSLPEETQYF.

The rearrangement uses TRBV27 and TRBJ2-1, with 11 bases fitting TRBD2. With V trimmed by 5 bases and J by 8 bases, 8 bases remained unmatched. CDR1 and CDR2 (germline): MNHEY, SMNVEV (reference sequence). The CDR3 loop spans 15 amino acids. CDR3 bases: TGTGCCAGCAGTCCGACTAGCGGGAACGACCATGAGCAGTTCTTC. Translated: CASSPTSGNDHEQFF.

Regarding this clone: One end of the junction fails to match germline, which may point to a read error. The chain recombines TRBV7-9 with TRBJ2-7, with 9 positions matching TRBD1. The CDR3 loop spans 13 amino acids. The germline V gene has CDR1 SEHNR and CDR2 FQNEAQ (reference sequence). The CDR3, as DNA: TGTTCCAGCAGCCGAACAGGGGGCGACGAGCAGTACTTC. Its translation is CSSSRTGGDEQYF.

The CDR3: CASSLSRDSNNEQFF. CDR3 sequence (DNA): TGTGCCAGCAGCCTGTCCCGGGACTCAAACAATGAGCAGTTCTTC. The chain carries TRBV11-1 and TRBJ2-1, with D possibly matching TRBD2 (6 bases). Germline values: CDR1 SGHAT, CDR2 FQDESV (reference sequence). CDR3 length: 15 amino acids. Trimming took off 5 bases at V and 5 bases at J, with 16 bases between the two ends.

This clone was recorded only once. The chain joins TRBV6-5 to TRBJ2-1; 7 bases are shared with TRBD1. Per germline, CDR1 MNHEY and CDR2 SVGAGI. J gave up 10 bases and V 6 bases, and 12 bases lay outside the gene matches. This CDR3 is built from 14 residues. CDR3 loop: CASSKIDRAAEQFF. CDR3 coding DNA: TGTGCCAGCAGCAAGATCGACAGGGCGGCCGAGCAGTTCTTC.

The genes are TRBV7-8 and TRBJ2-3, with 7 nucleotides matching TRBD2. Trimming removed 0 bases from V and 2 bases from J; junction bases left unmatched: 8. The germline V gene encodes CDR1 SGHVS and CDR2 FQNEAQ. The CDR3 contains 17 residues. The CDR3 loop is CASSLAGGSGFTDTQYF. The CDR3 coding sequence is TGTGCCAGCAGCTTAGCGGGGGGGTCGGGGTTCACAGATACGCAGTATTTT.

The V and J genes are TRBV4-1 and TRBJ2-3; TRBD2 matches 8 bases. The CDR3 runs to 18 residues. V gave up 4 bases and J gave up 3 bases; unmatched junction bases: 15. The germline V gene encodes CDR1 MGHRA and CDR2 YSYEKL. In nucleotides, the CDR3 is TGCGCCAGCAGCCGGGAGTTTTTCCCGGGAGGGGTTACAGATACGCAGTATTTT. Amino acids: CASSREFFPGGVTDTQYF.